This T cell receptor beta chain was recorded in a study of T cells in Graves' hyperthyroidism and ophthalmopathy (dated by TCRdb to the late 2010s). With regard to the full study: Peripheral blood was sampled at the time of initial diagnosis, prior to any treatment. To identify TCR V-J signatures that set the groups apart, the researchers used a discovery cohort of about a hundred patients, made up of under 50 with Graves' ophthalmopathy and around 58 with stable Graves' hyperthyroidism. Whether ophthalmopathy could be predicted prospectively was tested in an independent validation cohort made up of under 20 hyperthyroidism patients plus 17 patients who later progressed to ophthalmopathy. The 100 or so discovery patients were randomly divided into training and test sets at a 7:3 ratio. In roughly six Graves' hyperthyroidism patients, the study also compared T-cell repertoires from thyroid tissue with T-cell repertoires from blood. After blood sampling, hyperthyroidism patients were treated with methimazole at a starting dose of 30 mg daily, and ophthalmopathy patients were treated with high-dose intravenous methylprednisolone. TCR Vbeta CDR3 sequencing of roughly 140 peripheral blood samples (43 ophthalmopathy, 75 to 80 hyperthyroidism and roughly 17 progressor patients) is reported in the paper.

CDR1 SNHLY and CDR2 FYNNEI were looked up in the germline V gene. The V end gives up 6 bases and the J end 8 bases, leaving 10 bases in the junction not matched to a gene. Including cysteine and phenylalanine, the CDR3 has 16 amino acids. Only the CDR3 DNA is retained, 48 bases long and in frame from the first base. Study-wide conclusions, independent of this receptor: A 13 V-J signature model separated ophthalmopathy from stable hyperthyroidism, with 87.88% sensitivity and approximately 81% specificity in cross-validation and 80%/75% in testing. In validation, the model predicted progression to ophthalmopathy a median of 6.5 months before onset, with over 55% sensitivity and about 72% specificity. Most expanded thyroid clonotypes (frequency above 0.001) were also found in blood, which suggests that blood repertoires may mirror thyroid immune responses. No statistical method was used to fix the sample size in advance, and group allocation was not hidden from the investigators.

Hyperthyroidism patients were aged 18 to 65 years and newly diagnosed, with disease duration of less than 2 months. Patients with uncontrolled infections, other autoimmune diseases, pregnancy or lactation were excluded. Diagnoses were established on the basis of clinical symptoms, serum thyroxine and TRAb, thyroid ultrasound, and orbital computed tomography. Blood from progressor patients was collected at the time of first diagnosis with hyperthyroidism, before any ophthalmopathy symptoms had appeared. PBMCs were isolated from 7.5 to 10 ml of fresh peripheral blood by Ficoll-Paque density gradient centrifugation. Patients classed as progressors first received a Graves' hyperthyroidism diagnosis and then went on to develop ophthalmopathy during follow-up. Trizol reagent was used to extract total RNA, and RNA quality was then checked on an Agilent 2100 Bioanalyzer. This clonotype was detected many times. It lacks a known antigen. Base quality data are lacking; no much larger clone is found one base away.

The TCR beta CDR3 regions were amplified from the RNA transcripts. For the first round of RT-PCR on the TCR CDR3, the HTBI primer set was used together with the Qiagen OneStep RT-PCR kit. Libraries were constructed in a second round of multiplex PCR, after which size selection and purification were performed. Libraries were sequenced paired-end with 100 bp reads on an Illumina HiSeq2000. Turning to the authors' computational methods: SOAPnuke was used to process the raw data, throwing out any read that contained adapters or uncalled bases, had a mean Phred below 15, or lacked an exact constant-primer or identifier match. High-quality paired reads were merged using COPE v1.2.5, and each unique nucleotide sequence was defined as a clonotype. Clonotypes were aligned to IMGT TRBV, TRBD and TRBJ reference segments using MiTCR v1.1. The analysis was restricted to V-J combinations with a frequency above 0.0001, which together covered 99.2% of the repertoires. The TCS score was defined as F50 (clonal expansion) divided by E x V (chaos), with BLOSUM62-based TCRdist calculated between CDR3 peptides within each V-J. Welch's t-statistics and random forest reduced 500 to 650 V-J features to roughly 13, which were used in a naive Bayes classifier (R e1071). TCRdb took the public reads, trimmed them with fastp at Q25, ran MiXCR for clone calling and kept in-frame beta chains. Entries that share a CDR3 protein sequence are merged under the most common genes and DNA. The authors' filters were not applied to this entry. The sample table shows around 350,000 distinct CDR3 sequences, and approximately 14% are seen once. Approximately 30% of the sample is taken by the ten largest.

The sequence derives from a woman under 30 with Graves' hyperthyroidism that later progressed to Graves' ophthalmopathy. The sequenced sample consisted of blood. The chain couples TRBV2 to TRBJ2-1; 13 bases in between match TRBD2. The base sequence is TGTGCCAGCAGCGACACTAGCGGGGGGGTCGAGGATGAGCAGTTCTTC. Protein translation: CASSDTSGGVEDEQFF. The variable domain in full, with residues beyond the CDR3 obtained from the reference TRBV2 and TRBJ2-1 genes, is EPEVTQTPSHQVTQMGQEVILRCVPISNHLYFYWYRQILGQKVEFLVSFYNNEISEKSEIFDDQFSVERPDGSNFTLKIRSTKLEDSAMYFCASSDTSGGVEDEQFFGPGTRLTVL.